This is a list of T cell receptor beta chains from one sample in a study of CD4 and CD8 cells across lung adenocarcinoma regions. TCRdb redid the calling of the PCR reads with MiXCR, one entry per CDR3 protein. Of around 5,200 distinct CDR3 sequences in the sample, around 46% were seen once. Sequenced: CD4+ T cells from the margin of a lung tumor. These receptors were taken from a male donor with lung adenocarcinoma. The CD4 and CD8 labels of this study may be unreliable. The CDR3 runs from the conserved cysteine through the conserved F or W. The D gene is left open where the match is weak. Size values are once, few and many counts, or a class for expanded clones, and some rows have none.

cdr3_length j_call v_call d_call clone_size cdr3_aa cdr3_nt
15 TRBJ2-2 TRBV7-3 TRBD2 . CASSFGGSDTGELFF TGTGCCAGCAGCTTCGGGGGGTCGGACACCGGGGAGCTGTTTTTT
15 TRBJ2-3 TRBV7-8 . . CASSFGGPSTDTQYF TGTGCCAGCAGCTTTGGCGGGCCTAGCACAGATACGCAGTATTTT
17 TRBJ1-3 TRBV4-1 . . CASSQDCRWDPQNTIYF TGCGCCAGCAGCCAAGATTGCCGGTGGGACCCCCAAAACACCATATATTTT
14 TRBJ2-3 TRBV10-1 . medium-sized CASSEADITDTQYF TGCGCCAGCAGTGAGGCGGACATCACAGATACGCAGTATTTT
15 TRBJ2-3 TRBV27 . . CASSLLGRDTDTQYF TGTGCCAGCAGTCTTTTGGGCCGTGACACAGATACGCAGTACTTT
17 TRBJ2-1 TRBV6-1 . few CASSEAGLGLVFSEQFF TGTGCCAGCAGTGAAGCGGGCCTTGGGCTAGTATTCAGTGAGCAGTTCTTC
15 TRBJ2-2 TRBV7-2 . few CASSWVAVNTGELFF TGTGCCAGCAGCTGGGTCGCGGTTAACACCGGGGAGCTGTTTTTT
16 TRBJ2-7 TRBV3-1 TRBD2 . CASSPLKPGGVDEQYF TGTGCCAGCAGCCCACTCAAGCCGGGAGGTGTCGACGAGCAGTACTTC
17 TRBJ2-1 TRBV28 . . CASSLDRPSYSYNEQFF TGTGCCAGCAGCCTTGACAGGCCGTCTTACTCCTACAATGAGCAGTTCTTC
16 TRBJ1-2 TRBV6-5 . large CASSNSGARLNYGYTF TGTGCCAGCAGTAACTCAGGAGCCAGACTAAACTATGGCTACACCTTC
13 TRBJ1-1 TRBV5-1 TRBD1 . CASSRGQDTEASF TGCGCCAGCTCAAGGGGGCAGGACACTGAAGCTTCCTTC
14 TRBJ1-1 TRBV27 TRBD1 . CASSLSGGHTEAFF TGTGCCAGCAGTTTATCAGGGGGCCACACTGAAGCTTTCTTT
15 TRBJ2-2 TRBV6-5 . . CASRLQSGIPGALFF TGTGCCAGCAGACTCCAGTCCGGAATCCCAGGGGCGCTGTTTTTT
14 TRBJ2-2 TRBV27 . . CASKRVGGTGELFF TGTGCCAGCAAAAGGGTAGGGGGCACCGGGGAGCTGTTTTTT
15 TRBJ2-5 TRBV6-1 . . CASSEWTAVVGTQYF TGTGCCAGCAGTGAATGGACCGCCGTAGTTGGGACCCAGTACTTC
15 TRBJ2-7 TRBV10-3 TRBD1 medium-sized CAISETGQLLYEQYF TGTGCCATCAGTGAGACGGGACAGCTTCTCTACGAGCAGTACTTC
21 TRBJ2-2 TRBV25-1 . medium-sized CASSDRRGGIRSPRNTGELFF TGTGCCAGCAGTGATCGCAGGGGGGGAATCAGAAGTCCCCGGAACACCGGGGAGCTGTTTTTT
19 TRBJ1-1 TRBV7-2 TRBD1 few CASSPRAGNTGGQNTEAFF TGTGCCAGCAGCCCGAGGGCGGGCAACACAGGGGGACAGAACACTGAAGCTTTCTTT
15 TRBJ2-4 TRBV6-1 . . CARVSGRWAENIQYF TGTGCCCGCGTCTCGGGGCGATGGGCCGAAAACATTCAGTACTTC
15 TRBJ2-2 TRBV4-1 . once CASSHLPLHTGELFF TGCGCCAGCAGCCACCTTCCCCTACACACCGGGGAGCTGTTTTTT